This TCR beta chain is from a study of shared clonotypes between healthy human individuals. Across the study: Three plates each covered CD4 naive and memory; CD8 naive two, CD8 memory one.

Every subset had its genomic DNA shared out evenly among several immunoSEQ plates. Sequencing was performed with immunoSEQ multiplex PCR; in TCRdb, only in-frame clones are kept and a portion is missing. The table records about 2.4 million clones, over 85% of them present only once. Study results and caveats: Sequencing depth was a factor that was expected to affect clonotype sharing among donors. The study found about 5% of naive CD4 clonotypes shared across a few donors.

To note about this clone: As yet, its antigen is unknown.

The V and J ends lost 6 bases and 0 bases respectively, with 20 bases between them. The length of the CDR3 is 17 residues. Germline V gene sequence: CDR1 SGHTA, CDR2 FQGNSA. The sequenced material came from naive CD4+ T cells from PBMCs. The subset is: CD45RA+ positively selected. The sequence was obtained from a man in his late teens or twenties in good health. Some clones in this sample may be carry-over from other donors' samples. The chain employs TRBV7-2 and TRBJ2-5, with D tentatively TRBD1 (6 bases). The CDR3 DNA reads TGTGCCAGCAGAAAGTCCGGGACATCGGCGTACCAAGAGACCCAGTACTTC. Encoded protein: CASRKSGTSAYQETQYF.